This T cell receptor (beta chain) was sequenced in a study of regulatory T cells. Broader study findings: Skewed V and J usage and few unique V-J pairs marked patient repertoires, most in Tregs. Hydrophobic residues at CDR3 positions 6 and 7 were enriched in conventional CD4+ T cells of CD3G-deficient patients.

Comments on this clone: Its antigen is unknown.

CDR1 and CDR2 (germline): MDHEN, SYDVKM. The V gene lost 3 bases and the J gene lost 2 bases, with 11 bases spanning the gap. This CDR3 contains 14 residues. Every patient with CD3G deficiency had evidence of autoimmunity. CD4+ T cells were divided by sorting: CD25-high CD127-low Tregs, CD25-low CD127-high conventional cells. Primers: 52 TRBV forward and 13 TRBJ reverse. The repertoire was sequenced with immunoSEQ multiplex PCR; TCRdb's copy has only in-frame clones and lacks some. The table includes about 35,000 clones, about 91% detected once. The specimen was conventional CD4+ T cells sorted from blood. The receptor comes from a person aged 18 to 29 with CD3G deficiency. The V and J genes are TRBV28 and TRBJ2-7, with D tentatively TRBD1 (6 bases). The CDR3 is CASSFNRVTYEQYF. The CDR3 DNA reads TGTGCCAGCAGTTTTAACAGGGTAACCTACGAGCAGTACTTC.